The rows below give T cell receptor beta chains drawn from one sample of a study of blood T cell repertoires in COVID-19. Profiled with immunoSEQ multiplex PCR; TCRdb holds only in-frame clones, not every one. The sample has some 170,000 clones, approximately 79% seen once; the top ten hold about 26%. The material sequenced was peripheral blood. All receptors come from a woman in her seventies with acute or convalescent COVID-19. The CDR3 runs from the conserved cysteine through the conserved F or W.

TRBV9	TRBJ2-6	CASSAARASGANVLTF
TRBV4-1	TRBJ1-1	CASSQEFAANTEAFF
TRBV7-9	TRBJ1-6	CASSEQALYSPLHF
TRBV19	TRBJ2-7	CASSISGGRSYEQYF
TRBV11-2	TRBJ1-1	CASSFVHGGAGAAEAFF
TRBV10-1	TRBJ2-1	CASSGTSGNEQFF
TRBV30	TRBJ2-7	CAWRWGGSSYEQYF
TRBV2	TRBJ1-1	CASSPRGQREAFF
TRBV4-1	TRBJ1-6	CASSQEGRTGDSPLHF
TRBV18	TRBJ2-5	CASSSQGLAGQETQYF
TRBV10-3	TRBJ1-5	CATQDVNSNQPQHF
TRBV5-1	TRBJ2-5	CASSLEGRNRGETQYF
TRBV20-1	TRBJ2-5	CSASVRQIQETQYF
TRBV12-3/TRBV12-4	TRBJ1-3	CASSFGTTGKLYF
TRBV10-3	TRBJ1-5	CAISASREQPQHF
TRBV7-2	TRBJ1-6	CASSYDTGYGSPLHF
TRBV30	TRBJ1-2	CAYYMGATGNYGYTF
TRBV4-1	TRBJ1-4	CASSQVGLRVEKLFF
TRBV3-1/TRBV3-2	TRBJ1-3	CASSQGGQRLRNTIYF
TRBV3-1/TRBV3-2	TRBJ2-7	CASSQTGTSGQSYEQYF
TRBV5-1	TRBJ2-2	CASSLAPGFAGELFF
TRBV6-2/TRBV6-3	TRBJ2-3	CASSSSAGGFTDTQYF
TRBV2	TRBJ1-5	CASMGQGKQPQHF
TRBV3-1/TRBV3-2	TRBJ2-2	CASSRGTGGMGGELFF
TRBV5-1	TRBJ1-5	CASSLGGGEDQPQHF
TRBV24-1	TRBJ2-5	CATWKQTGETQYF
TRBV19	TRBJ2-2	CASTSGPRSNTGELFF
TRBV29-1	TRBJ1-1	CSVARGQNTEAFF
TRBV18	TRBJ1-2	CASSPGQDAWNYGYTF